Listed below are T cell receptor beta chains from one sample, sequenced in a study of a mutant IDH1 vaccine in newly diagnosed glioma. Generated by immunoSEQ multiplex PCR, the TCRdb table keeps only in-frame clones and is missing some. The table shows 85,000 to 100,000 clones, with around nine tenths occurring only once. The sequenced sample was PBMCs, obtained from a glioma patient treated with radiotherapy, temozolomide or both. These receptors originate from a woman aged 50 to 65 with glioma. CDR3s include the opening cysteine and the closing phenylalanine or tryptophan. The order of the fields is J gene, V gene, CDR3 protein.

>TRBJ1-5|TRBV2
CASSEGYQPQHF
>TRBJ2-7|TRBV11-3
CASSLVVRRTYEQYF
>TRBJ1-3|TRBV5-1
CASSLTGQDPSGNTIYF
>TRBJ2-7|TRBV27
CASSFVGRLEQYF
>TRBJ2-7|TRBV19
CASRRREGSYEQYF
>TRBJ1-1|TRBV6-5
CASSYDGENTEAFF
>TRBJ1-1|TRBV6-6
CASSYSGMNTEAFF
>TRBJ1-1|TRBV7-2
CASSEHRVATEAFF
>TRBJ2-7|TRBV6-5
CASSYSITSGVYEQYF
>TRBJ2-5|TRBV11-2
CASSARGAGLQETQYF
>TRBJ1-1|TRBV5-6
CASSLGARGTEAFF
>TRBJ2-1|TRBV9
CASSDEGLAGLNEQFF
>TRBJ2-3|TRBV11-2
CASSLIDTQYF
>TRBJ1-1|TRBV19
CASSPPRDRNTEAFF
>TRBJ2-2|TRBV7-9
CASQGLAGVTGELFF
>TRBJ2-2|TRBV5-1
CASSLAGSAPGELFF
>TRBJ1-2|TRBV19
CASSIDHGRGNYGYTF
>TRBJ1-3|TRBV19
CASSRSGAGNTIYF